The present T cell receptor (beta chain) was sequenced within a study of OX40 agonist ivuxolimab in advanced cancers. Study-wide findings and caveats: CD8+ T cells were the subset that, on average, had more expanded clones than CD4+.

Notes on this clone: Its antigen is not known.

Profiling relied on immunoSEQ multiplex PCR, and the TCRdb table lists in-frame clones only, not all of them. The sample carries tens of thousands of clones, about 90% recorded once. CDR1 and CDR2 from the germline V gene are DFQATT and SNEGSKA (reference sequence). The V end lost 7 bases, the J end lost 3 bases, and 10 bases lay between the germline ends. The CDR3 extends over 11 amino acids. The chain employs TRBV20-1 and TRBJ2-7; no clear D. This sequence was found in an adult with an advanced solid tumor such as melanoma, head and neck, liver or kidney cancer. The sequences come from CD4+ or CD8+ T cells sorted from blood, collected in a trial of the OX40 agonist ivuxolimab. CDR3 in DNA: TGCAGTGTACCCGGTTACTACGAGCAGTACTTC. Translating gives CSVPGYYEQYF.